These 5 T cell receptor beta chains came from one sample sequenced in a study of shared clonotypes between healthy human individuals. The repertoire was sequenced with immunoSEQ multiplex PCR; TCRdb's copy has only in-frame clones and lacks some. The sample records about 490,000 clones, about 80% being singletons. The sequenced material came from PBMCs. Source of these receptors: a woman aged 40 to 55 in good health. Some clones in this sample may be carry-over from other donors' samples.

The CDR3 reads CASRASGMGEQYF. The CDR3 coding sequence is TGTGCCTCCCGGGCTAGCGGGATGGGTGAGCAGTACTTC. The chain combines TRBV28 with TRBJ2-7; 9 bases are shared with TRBD2. Germline V lookup: CDR1 MDHEN, CDR2 SYDVKM. This CDR3 is 13 amino acids long. Germline trimming cut 11 bases from V and 7 bases from J; bases unmatched to any gene: 12.

This clone was found once. The chain uses TRBV7-3 and TRBJ2-1, with D tentatively TRBD1 (5 bases). CDR1 is SGHTA, CDR2 FQGTGA, per germline. The CDR3 is 18 residues long. V was clipped by 5 bases and J by 9 bases, with 29 bases between them. This CDR3 is CASSQVYLGQGWAGEQFF. In DNA, the CDR3 is TGTGCCAGCAGCCAAGTTTACCTGGGCCAGGGATGGGCTGGTGAGCAGTTCTTC.

Here the CDR3 reads CASSSDIGTSGRWRYEQYF. The CDR3 coding sequence is TGTGCCAGCAGCTCCGATATCGGGACTAGCGGGAGGTGGAGGTACGAGCAGTACTTC. The rearrangement joins TRBV7-9 to TRBJ2-7, with TRBD2 matching over 15 bases. Unmatched junction bases numbered 14, after V lost 4 bases and J lost 4 bases. Per germline, CDR1 SEHNR and CDR2 FQNEAQ (reference sequence). The CDR3 totals 19 residues.

The table lists this clone with a count of one. The V and J genes are TRBV7-9 and TRBJ2-7, with 14 bases aligning to TRBD2. Trimming cost V 1 base and J 2 bases; bases outside gene matches: 1. The CDR3 has 16 amino acids. Germline lookup yields CDR1 SEHNR and CDR2 FQNEAQ (reference sequence). CDR3 sequence reads: CASSLGLAGGPYEQYF. The CDR3 nucleotides read TGTGCCAGCAGCTTAGGACTAGCGGGAGGGCCCTACGAGCAGTACTTC.

CDR3 residues: CASSEEGRGETQYF. The CDR3 nucleotides read TGTGCCAGCAGTGAAGAGGGTAGGGGAGAGACCCAGTACTTC. This chain connects TRBV2 to TRBJ2-5, with D possibly being TRBD1 (5 bases). CDR1 is SNHLY and CDR2 is FYNNEI in the germline V gene. The V end was cut by 1 base, the J end by 4 bases, with 10 bases between. The CDR3 length is 14 residues.